This entry concerns a single T cell receptor beta chain. These data belong to a study of shared clonotypes between healthy human individuals. Deep was the level used in running the assay. TCRdb keeps only in-frame clones here, not all; method: immunoSEQ multiplex PCR. Among approximately 470,000 clones listed, almost 80% were seen once. Around 90 million PBMCs per unsorted sample were used for genomic DNA. Germline V CDR1 and CDR2: SGHNT, YYREEE (reference sequence). Germline trimming cut 4 bases from V and 3 bases from J; bases unmatched to any gene: 1. This CDR3 has 15 residues. Sequenced material: PBMCs. The chain uses TRBV5-4 and TRBJ2-1; 13 bases are shared with TRBD2. This receptor was taken from a middle-aged woman in good health. Some clones in this sample may be carry-over from other donors' samples. The CDR3 loop is CASSGTSGIYNEQFF. The CDR3, as DNA: TGTGCCAGCAGCGGGACTAGCGGGATCTACAATGAGCAGTTCTTC.